Sequencing of this TCR beta chain was carried out in a study of identical twins. One entry per CDR3 protein, called by TCRdb with MiXCR from the 5' RACE reads. The table lists 460,000 or so distinct CDR3 sequences, 11% to 15% of them singletons. The same data also contributed to another study, on yellow fever vaccine responses in identical twins.

The clonotype comes from a young woman in good health. What was sequenced was CD4+ T cells sorted from blood.

The CDR3 reads CASRRGQNTDTQYF. The CDR3 nucleotides read TGTGCCAGCAGACGAGGACAGAACACAGATACGCAGTATTTT. V and J are TRBV7-2 and TRBJ2-3, with D possibly being TRBD1 (6 bases). Between the trimmed V and J ends, which lost 6 bases and 2 bases, there was a span of 12 bases. Germline CDR1 reads SGHTA; CDR2 reads FQGNSA. The CDR3 sequence is 14 residues long.